These 14 T cell receptor beta chains were sequenced from one sample in a study of blood T cell repertoires in COVID-19. The protocol was immunoSEQ multiplex PCR, while the TCRdb copy is restricted to in-frame clones and leaves out a portion. The sample holds 150,000 or so clones, around 80% seen once. Sequenced: peripheral blood. These receptors were collected from a human donor with acute or convalescent COVID-19. The donor label of this sample is uncertain.

The V and J genes are TRBV7-9 and TRBJ1-4; tentatively, D is TRBD1 (6 bases). The CDR3 contains 14 residues. Trimming stripped 5 bases from V and 8 bases from J, with 15 bases between. CDR1 is SEHNR and CDR2 is FQNEAQ in the germline V gene (reference sequence). The CDR3 DNA reads TGTGCCAGCAGCCCCTCAACAACAGGGGAAAAACTGTTTTTT. This codes for CASSPSTTGEKLFF.

The V call is TRBV4-2, the J call TRBJ2-2, with TRBD2 identical over 12 bases. This CDR3 has 18 residues. In germline, CDR1 is LGHNA, CDR2 YNFKEQ. V was pared by 3 bases and J by 5 bases, with 10 bases of the junction left unmatched. Written as DNA, the CDR3 is TGTGCCAGCAGCCAGACTCTAGCGGGGGGGTCGAGTACCGGGGAGCTGTTTTTT. Protein sequence: CASSQTLAGGSSTGELFF.

The chain couples TRBV30 to TRBJ1-5, with TRBD1 identical over 11 bases. Trimming took 5 bases from V and 0 from J; bases not matched to a gene: 6. The germline CDR1 and CDR2 sequences are GTSNPN and SVGIG (reference sequence). The CDR3 has 16 residues. DNA of the CDR3: TGTGCCTGGGGGGTGGACAGGGGGCATAGCAATCAGCCCCAGCATTTT. Translation gives CAWGVDRGHSNQPQHF. Supplemented by reference TRBV30 and TRBJ1-5, the full variable domain reads SQTIHQWPATLVQPVGSPLSLECTVEGTSNPNLYWYRQAAGRGLQLLFYSVGIGQISSEVPQNLSASRPQDRQFILSSKKLLLSDSGFYLCAWGVDRGHSNQPQHFGDGTRLSIL.

The chain combines TRBV29-1 with TRBJ2-6; no definite D call. CDR1 is SQVTM and CDR2 is ANQGSEA in the germline V gene. The CDR3 is 15 residues long. Trimming cost V 6 bases and J 0 bases, with 12 bases left between them. As DNA, the CDR3 is TGCAGCGTACTCTCACAGAGCTCTGGGGCCAACGTCCTGACTTTC. It codes for CSVLSQSSGANVLTF. The full variable domain, its missing parts supplied by reference TRBV29-1 and TRBJ2-6, is SAVISQKPSRDICQRGTSLTIQCQVDSQVTMMFWYRQQPGQSLTLIATANQGSEATYESGFVIDKFPISRPNLTFSTLTVSNMSPEDSSIYLCSVLSQSSGANVLTFGAGSRLTVL.

The V gene is TRBV6-1, the J gene TRBJ2-3; TRBD1 is a possible D gene (6 bases). V dropped 2 bases and J dropped 6 bases, with 18 bases sitting between them. Germline CDR1 is MNHNS and CDR2 is SASEGT. This CDR3 region has 16 residues. CDR3 nucleotide sequence: TGTGCCAGCAGTGAACTAGTGACAGGATCCACGGATACGCAGTATTTT. Protein product: CASSELVTGSTDTQYF.

V is TRBV5-1 and J is TRBJ2-7; TRBD1 aligns across 7 bases. Per germline, CDR1 SGHRS and CDR2 YFSETQ. The CDR3 covers 14 residues. Trimming cost V 3 bases and J 3 bases; bases outside gene matches: 6. CDR3 sequence: CASSSVRDSYEQYF. DNA of the CDR3: TGCGCCAGCAGCTCCGTTCGGGACAGCTACGAGCAGTACTTC.

This clone has only one observation. This chain uses TRBV5-5 with TRBJ1-3; no clear D. The CDR3 contains 16 residues. Between the trimmed V and J ends, which lost 4 bases and 0 bases, there was a span of 14 bases. Germline V lookup: CDR1 SGHKS, CDR2 YYEKEE (reference sequence). CDR3 sequence reads: CASSVGPTDSGNTIYF. In DNA form, the CDR3 reads TGTGCCAGCAGCGTTGGGCCTACTGACTCTGGAAACACCATATATTTT. Based on the CDR3 plus reference TRBV5-5 and TRBJ1-3, the full variable domain is DAGVTQSPTHLIKTRGQQVTLRCSPISGHKSVSWYQQVLGQGPQFIFQYYEKEERGRGNFPDRFSARQFPNYSSELNVNALLLGDSALYLCASSVGPTDSGNTIYFGEGSWLTVV.

This sequence joins TRBV5-6 and TRBJ2-3; 7 bases map to TRBD1. The CDR3 extends over 16 amino acids. Germline CDR1 is SGHDT and CDR2 is YYEEEE. Unmatched junction bases numbered 5, after V lost 0 bases and J lost 1 base. The CDR3 loop is CASSLVTGARTDTQYF. The CDR3 nucleotides are TGTGCCAGCAGCTTGGTTACAGGGGCGCGCACAGATACGCAGTATTTT.

The genes are TRBV5-1 and TRBJ2-3, with 9 bases identical to TRBD1. With V trimmed by 4 bases and J by 3 bases, 9 bases remained unmatched. CDR1 and CDR2 (germline): SGHRS, YFSETQ. This CDR3 is built from 16 residues. CDR3 DNA sequence: TGCGCCAGCAGCCCCTTGACAGGGGGGGATACAGATACGCAGTATTTT. It translates to CASSPLTGGDTDTQYF.

This chain uses TRBV5-6 with TRBJ2-3; 9 nucleotides agree with TRBD2. The CDR3 sequence is 16 residues long. J gave up 4 bases and V 2 bases, and 8 bases lay outside the gene matches. Germline values: CDR1 SGHDT, CDR2 YYEEEE. The DNA for the CDR3 is TGTGCCAGCAGCTTTAGGAGAATAGCGGGGGCAGATACGCAGTATTTT. It translates to CASSFRRIAGADTQYF.

The chain links TRBV3-1 (or the pseudogene TRBV3-2) to TRBJ2-7, with 9 bases aligning to TRBD2. The V gene's germline CDR1 is LGHDT and CDR2 YNNKEL (reference sequence). V lost 2 bases and J lost 7; bases outside the gene matches: 15. CDR3 size: 17 residues. The CDR3 nucleotides are TGTGCCAGCAGCCAACTCACCGGGGGCAGCGGGGGGAGGGAGCAGTACTTC. It translates to CASSQLTGGSGGREQYF.

J is TRBJ1-1 and V is TRBV7-8; D is ambiguous. The V and J ends lost 2 bases and 4 bases respectively, with 8 bases between them. The germline V gene has CDR1 SGHVS and CDR2 FQNEAQ. There are 13 residues in the CDR3. The CDR3 region is CASSLYEGTEAFF. CDR3 bases: TGTGCCAGCAGCTTATACGAGGGCACTGAAGCTTTCTTT.

The rearrangement links TRBV14 to TRBJ1-2; the match to TRBD1 covers 8 bases. The germline CDR1 and CDR2 sequences are SGHDN and FVKESK. CDR3 length: 13 residues. Trimming removed 2 bases from V and 6 bases from J; junction bases left unmatched: 2. DNA for the CDR3: TGTGCCAGCAGCCAATCCAGGGGGCATGGCTACACCTTC. This codes for CASSQSRGHGYTF.

The chain links TRBV20-1 to TRBJ1-2; possible D gene TRBD1, 5 bases. CDR1 and CDR2 from the germline V gene are DFQATT and SNEGSKA (reference sequence). V gave up 8 bases and J gave up 4 bases, with 11 bases separating them. There are 11 residues in the CDR3. The chain's CDR3 is CSLSRAYGYTF. The DNA for the CDR3 is TGCAGTCTCTCCAGGGCCTATGGCTACACCTTC.